Listed below are T cell receptor beta chains from one sample, sequenced in a study of shared clonotypes between healthy human individuals. The table came from immunoSEQ multiplex PCR; TCRdb's copy has only in-frame clones and leaves some out. This table holds about 2,500,000 clones, approximately 94% found once. The sequenced material came from naive CD4+ T cells sorted from blood. Receptor source: a man younger than 35 in good health. CDR3s include the opening cysteine and the closing phenylalanine or tryptophan. Fields, in order: D gene, clone size, V gene, J gene, CDR3 protein, CDR3 DNA. D genes are given only for firm matches. Clone size is shown for a subset of rows, as once, few, many or a class of expanded clone.

>TRBD2|NA|TRBV5-1|TRBJ2-2
CASSLGGSGAANTGELFF
TGCGCCAGCAGCTTGGGAGGTAGCGGGGCCGCGAACACCGGGGAGCTGTTTTTT
>NA|NA|TRBV18|TRBJ2-7
CASSPQGVPYEQYF
TGTGCCAGCTCACCACAGGGGGTACCCTACGAGCAGTACTTC
>TRBD2|once|TRBV2|TRBJ2-1
CASSERASGRGEFF
TGTGCCAGCAGTGAAAGAGCTAGCGGGAGGGGGGAGTTCTTC
>NA|NA|TRBV7-2|TRBJ1-3
CASSSGAGSGNTIYF
TGTGCCAGCAGCTCCGGAGCCGGGTCGGGAAACACCATATATTTT
>NA|NA|TRBV29-1|TRBJ2-3
CSVSPSDTQYF
TGCAGCGTTTCCCCTTCAGATACGCAGTATTTT
>TRBD1|NA|TRBV28|TRBJ2-3
CASSLGTGTTDTQYF
TGTGCCAGCAGTCTGGGGACAGGGACCACAGATACGCAGTATTTT
>TRBD1|NA|TRBV6-5|TRBJ1-6
CASSRQGHNSPLHF
TGTGCCAGCAGTAGACAGGGGCACAATTCACCCCTCCACTTT
>NA|few|TRBV30|TRBJ1-1
CAWTRGRDTEAFF
TGTGCCTGGACTAGGGGCCGGGACACTGAAGCTTTCTTT
>TRBD2|NA|TRBV27|TRBJ2-1
CASSFRLAGLSSYNEQFF
TGTGCCAGCAGTTTTAGGCTAGCGGGGCTTAGCTCCTACAATGAGCAGTTCTTC
>TRBD1|NA|TRBV5-4|TRBJ2-5
CASSSPTGARQETQYF
TGTGCCAGCAGCTCACCGACAGGGGCCCGACAAGAGACCCAGTACTTC
>NA|few|TRBV19|TRBJ1-6
CASSTMGSNSPLHF
TGTGCCAGTAGCACAATGGGGAGTAATTCACCCCTCCACTTT
>TRBD2|once|TRBV5-1|TRBJ2-3
CASSLALAGADTQYF
TGCGCCAGCAGCTTGGCTCTAGCGGGAGCAGATACGCAGTATTTT
>NA|NA|TRBV9|TRBJ1-2
CASSVDTGSYGYTF
TGTGCCAGCAGCGTAGATACAGGCTCCTATGGCTACACCTTC
>NA|NA|TRBV5-1|TRBJ2-1
CASSLSPASSYNEQFF
TGCGCCAGCAGCTTGTCACCAGCTAGCTCCTACAATGAGCAGTTCTTC
>NA|NA|TRBV11-3|TRBJ2-5
CASSPSGVQETQYF
TGTGCCAGCAGCCCCTCAGGGGTCCAAGAGACCCAGTACTTC
>TRBD2|once|TRBV11-3|TRBJ2-3
CASSLGSAGGPPDTQYF
TGTGCCAGCAGCTTAGGTTCGGCGGGAGGGCCGCCAGATACGCAGTATTTT
>NA|few|TRBV28|TRBJ1-5
CAHGINQPQHF
TGTGCGCACGGGATCAATCAGCCCCAGCATTTT
>TRBD1|NA|TRBV29-1|TRBJ1-1
CSVSPTGMNTEAFF
TGCAGCGTTTCCCCGACAGGGATGAACACTGAAGCTTTCTTT
>NA|NA|TRBV19|TRBJ2-2
CASNREQLNTGELFF
TGTGCCAGTAATAGGGAACAGCTAAACACCGGGGAGCTGTTTTTT
>NA|NA|TRBV5-4|TRBJ1-6
CASSQSSRVRNNSPLHF
TGTGCCAGCAGCCAGAGTTCAAGGGTGAGGAATAATTCACCCCTCCACTTT
>NA|NA|TRBV28|TRBJ2-4
CASSRGQGLAKNIQYF
TGTGCCAGCAGCCGTGGACAAGGGCTAGCCAAAAACATTCAGTACTTC
>NA|NA|TRBV5-1|TRBJ1-5
CASSSGGGINQPQHF
TGCGCCAGCAGCTCGGGCGGAGGAATCAATCAGCCCCAGCATTTT
>NA|NA|TRBV28|TRBJ1-3
CASGGGGISTIYF
TGTGCCAGCGGGGGCGGGGGGATTTCCACCATATATTTT
>NA|NA|TRBV2|TRBJ1-2
CASSQASMGYGYTF
TGTGCCAGCAGTCAAGCGTCTATGGGGTATGGCTACACCTTC
>NA|NA|TRBV5-4|TRBJ2-7
CASSFVGGREQYF
TGTGCCAGCAGCTTTGTTGGGGGTCGGGAGCAGTACTTC
>NA|once|TRBV21-1|TRBJ1-5
CASSKREWGNQPQHF
TGTGCCAGCAGCAAAAGAGAGTGGGGGAATCAGCCCCAGCATTTT
>TRBD1|NA|TRBV5-6|TRBJ1-2
CASNVDRGGYGYTF
TGTGCCAGCAACGTGGACAGGGGTGGCTATGGCTACACCTTC
>NA|NA|TRBV29-1|TRBJ2-7
CSVRGRANSYEQYF
TGCAGCGTTAGGGGGAGAGCTAACTCCTACGAGCAGTACTTC
>NA|NA|TRBV20-1|TRBJ2-1
CSAKDGGEQFF
TGCAGTGCTAAAGATGGGGGAGAGCAGTTCTTC
>TRBD2|NA|TRBV7-9|TRBJ2-1
CASSTLGTSGEQFF
TGTGCCAGCAGCACCCTCGGGACTAGCGGGGAGCAGTTCTTC
>NA|once|TRBV15|TRBJ1-2
CATSRVGREYGYTF
TGTGCCACCAGCAGAGTCGGCAGGGAATATGGCTACACCTTC
>NA|NA|TRBV6-5|TRBJ1-1
CASSYGTGKGNTEAFF
TGTGCCAGCAGTTACGGGACGGGGAAGGGGAACACTGAAGCTTTCTTT
>NA|NA|TRBV6-5|TRBJ1-5
CASTHEGVRNQPQHF
TGTGCCAGCACCCACGAGGGGGTTCGCAATCAGCCCCAGCATTTT
>NA|NA|TRBV18|TRBJ1-5
CASSVSRDSNQPQHF
TGTGCCAGCTCAGTGTCCAGGGATAGCAATCAGCCCCAGCATTTT
>NA|NA|TRBV11-2|TRBJ2-2
CASSLGGWNTGELFF
TGTGCCAGCAGCTTGGGGGGATGGAACACCGGGGAGCTGTTTTTT
>NA|NA|TRBV9|TRBJ1-6
CASSVMGEESPLHF
TGTGCCAGCAGCGTAATGGGGGAGGAATCACCCCTCCACTTT
>TRBD2|once|TRBV7-2|TRBJ2-3
CASSFRRSGSRLRADTQYF
TGTGCCAGCAGTTTCAGAAGGAGCGGGAGCCGCCTTAGGGCAGATACGCAGTATTTT
>NA|NA|TRBV21-1|TRBJ2-7
CASNTGLHYGEQYF
TGTGCCAGCAATACAGGACTGCACTACGGGGAGCAGTACTTC
>NA|NA|TRBV5-1|TRBJ2-6
CASSSEGTSVLTF
TGCGCCAGCAGCTCGGAGGGTACGAGCGTCCTGACTTTC
>TRBD2|NA|TRBV18|TRBJ2-5
CASSQGTSGRGEQYF
TGTGCCAGCTCACAAGGGACTAGCGGGAGAGGTGAGCAGTACTTC
>NA|NA|TRBV10-3|TRBJ2-1
CAIGQVTGGGHNEQFF
TGTGCCATCGGCCAGGTAACGGGAGGGGGCCACAATGAGCAGTTCTTC